This is a list of T cell receptor beta chains from one sample in a study of T cell responses to AZD1222 COVID-19 vaccine. Data came from immunoSEQ multiplex PCR; TCRdb stores just in-frame clones and leaves some out. The sample yields 150,000 to 200,000 clones, 87% seen once. The specimen comprised peripheral blood, sampled on day 0 of MenACWY control vaccination. All receptors derive from an adult in good health. Both conserved end residues are trimmed from each CDR3.

V gene	CDR3 protein
TRBV27	ASSFRTGFDEQY
TRBV5-1	ASSMEGWLAPGELF
TRBV15	ATSREDRYTEAF
TRBV2	ASSPDREYSPLH
TRBV19	ASRTGQGLWGYT
TRBV2	ASKPGNNSPLH
TRBV7-9	ASSYPGRLLYGYT
TRBV5-4	ASSPGTASYNEQF
TRBV5-1	ASSISGSYNEQF
TRBV3-1/TRBV3-2	ASSQSDREKSNQPQH
TRBV6-5	ASTWDINTGELF
TRBV20-1	SASPWAGQETQY
TRBV18	ASSPTGGSANEKLF
TRBV5-4	ASSATSGATYEQY
TRBV5-8	ASTAGTGGPGELF
TRBV5-1	ASSLGQTYQETQY
TRBV7-2	ASSPRTAQGNTEAF
TRBV6-2/TRBV6-3	ASSYTHRDRDYEQY
TRBV5-1	ASRLIPIPDTQY
TRBV11-2	ASSLIRETDEQY
TRBV10-2	ASSPGLAGDYNEQF
TRBV10-3	AISERVTDSYEQY
TRBV29-1	SVEEVGRSLYNEQF
TRBV15	ATSREAEGTGELF
TRBV7-6	ASSSQGRGPYEQY
TRBV9	ASGRTGSSATNYGYT
TRBV13	ASSLRDQPQH
TRBV19	ASNPADLGVANEQF
TRBV6-5	ASSSDPRTYEQY
TRBV6-5	ASREVLNTEAF
TRBV7-2	ASSLGGRETQY
TRBV3-1/TRBV3-2	ASSQDGVGTGGYEQY
TRBV3-1/TRBV3-2	ASSQELGRGPYNSPLH
TRBV9	ASSEGTQGQGIYNEQF
TRBV6-5	ASSYSNIHTGELF
TRBV6-1	ASSEAVRGVTGYT
TRBV5-1	ASSPNSPGLANEQF
TRBV25-1	ASSKTRGYNEQF
TRBV9	ASSVDGGFFSHSGNTIY
TRBV5-1	ASSLDVMSTDTQY
TRBV18	ASSLYGGNQPQH
TRBV30	AWHRDLITGELF
TRBV2	ARGQGEYGTGGEGNTGELF
TRBV7-2	ASSLVWESGNEQF
TRBV27	ASSLIRTSGGANEQF
TRBV9	ASSVAGGSPTDTQY
TRBV7-7	ASTSLPTDTQY
TRBV21-1	ASTCGQGENSPLH
TRBV9	ASSVAGTGSYGYT
TRBV10-3	ATGAGTLILGTEAF